The clone carrying this T cell receptor beta chain was counted between two and nine times. The V and J ends lost 4 bases and 4 bases, in that order; junction bases with no gene match: 9. Germline V gene data show CDR1 as PRHDT and CDR2 as FYEKMQ (reference sequence). The CDR3 contains 15 residues. This record comes from a study of blood T cell repertoires in COVID-19. Clones were sequenced by immunoSEQ multiplex PCR, and TCRdb holds only the in-frame ones, with some missing. This table has more than 200,000 clones, roughly 90% appearing once. The TCR was taken from a young man with active or convalescent COVID-19. The gene calls are TRBV13 and TRBJ1-1; 7 bases are a match to TRBD1. The sample taken for sequencing was peripheral blood. The CDR3 spells CASSSVYRGGTEAFF. The CDR3 DNA is TGTGCCAGCAGCTCTGTGTACAGGGGTGGCACTGAAGCTTTCTTT.